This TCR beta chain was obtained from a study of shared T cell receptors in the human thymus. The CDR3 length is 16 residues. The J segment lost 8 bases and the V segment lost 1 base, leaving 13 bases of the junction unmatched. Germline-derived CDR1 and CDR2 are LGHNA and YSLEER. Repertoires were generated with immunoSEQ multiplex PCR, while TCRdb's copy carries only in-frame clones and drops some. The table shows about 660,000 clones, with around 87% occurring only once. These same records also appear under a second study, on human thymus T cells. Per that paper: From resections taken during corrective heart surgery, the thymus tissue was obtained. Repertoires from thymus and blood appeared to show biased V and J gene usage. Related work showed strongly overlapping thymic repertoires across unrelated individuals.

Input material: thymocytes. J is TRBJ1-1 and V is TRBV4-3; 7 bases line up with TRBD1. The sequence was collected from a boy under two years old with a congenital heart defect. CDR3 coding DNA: TGCGCCAGCAGCCAAGTCGAGGACAGGCGGGTCAAAGAAGCTTTCTTT. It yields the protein CASSQVEDRRVKEAFF.